Below, one T cell receptor beta chain is given with its context. Its antigen is unidentified. The record originates from a study of OX40 agonist ivuxolimab in advanced cancers. Whole-study findings and limits: Low clonal expansion, among the lowest seen, marked partial responders at 0.1-3.0 mg/kg.

Germline lookup yields CDR1 MGHRA and CDR2 YSYEKL. Trimming removed 9 bases at V and 0 bases at J, with 18 bases between. CDR3 length equals 17 residues. The protocol was immunoSEQ multiplex PCR, while the TCRdb copy is restricted to in-frame clones and leaves out a portion. The sample has under 20,000 clones, 80% to 95% seen once; the top ten hold roughly 49%. Sequenced material: CD4+ or CD8+ T cells sorted from blood, taken in a trial of the OX40 agonist ivuxolimab. The chain combines TRBV4-1 with TRBJ1-6; D gene unclear. The sequence was obtained from an adult with an advanced solid tumor such as melanoma, head and neck, liver or kidney cancer. DNA for the CDR3: TGCGCCAGTAGTAAGGAGGGCTTAATCTCCTATAATTCACCCCTCCACTTT. As protein: CASSKEGLISYNSPLHF.